This entry lists 28 T cell receptor beta chains sequenced from one sample in a study of shared clonotypes between healthy human individuals. Naive CD8 cells, CD45RO-negative and positively selected for CCR7, excluded terminally differentiated effector memory CD45RA+ cells. The table came from immunoSEQ multiplex PCR; TCRdb's copy has only in-frame clones and leaves some out. The sample lists roughly 2,000,000 clones, just under 95% seen once, with around 1% in the top ten. The sample was naive CD8+ T cells sorted from blood. The receptors were gathered from a young man in good health.

The chain combines TRBV7-9 with TRBJ2-1, with D uncertain. CDR1 is SEHNR, CDR2 FQNEAQ, per germline (reference sequence). The CDR3 is 13 amino acids. Trimming cost V 7 bases and J 0 bases, with 7 bases left between them. The CDR3 DNA sequence: TGTGCCAGCACTCTCAGCTCCTACAATGAGCAGTTCTTC. Its protein product is CASTLSSYNEQFF.

Here the CDR3 DNA reads TGTGCCAGCAGCCCGGGGACGGAGTCCAATCAGCCCCAGCATTTT. Translation gives CASSPGTESNQPQHF. J is TRBJ1-5 and V is TRBV9; tentative D call: TRBD1 (5 bases). The CDR3 is made up of 15 amino acids. The ends were cut back, 4 bases at V and 3 bases at J, with 14 bases in the middle. Looked up from germline, CDR1 is SGDLS and CDR2 is YYNGEE. The variable domain in full, with the rest retrieved from reference TRBV9 and TRBJ1-5, is DSGVTQTPKHLITATGQRVTLRCSPRSGDLSVYWYQQSLDQGLQFLIQYYNGEERAKGNILERFSAQQFPDLHSELNLSSLELGDSALYFCASSPGTESNQPQHFGDGTRLSIL.

The rearrangement joins TRBV7-2 to TRBJ2-5, with D possibly TRBD2 on 6 matching bases. Trimming left V 1 base short and J 5 bases short, with 8 bases between. This CDR3 spans 13 amino acids. CDR1 is SGHTA and CDR2 is FQGNSA in the germline V gene. The CDR3 DNA follows: TGTGCCAGCAGCTTAGAGAGCGGGGAGACCCAGTACTTC. This codes for CASSLESGETQYF.

V gene TRBV27 combines with J gene TRBJ2-2; 10 nucleotides agree with TRBD2. The junction had 10 bases not matched to a gene; V was cut back by 5 bases and J by 1 base. The CDR3 has 18 residues. Germline CDR1 is MNHEY and CDR2 is SMNVEV (reference sequence). The CDR3 protein is CASSHGPIAGGNTGELFF. CDR3 nucleotide sequence: TGTGCCAGCAGTCATGGCCCCATAGCGGGGGGGAACACCGGGGAGCTGTTTTTT.

The V gene is TRBV7-9, the J gene TRBJ2-4; 10 bases map to TRBD2. There are 15 residues in the CDR3. Germline lookup yields CDR1 SEHNR and CDR2 FQNEAQ (reference sequence). V trimming: 4 bases; J trimming: 6 bases; junction bases outside the gene matches: 6. The CDR3 is CASSSEREGGNIQYF. In DNA form, the CDR3 reads TGTGCCAGCAGCTCCGAGCGGGAGGGAGGAAACATTCAGTACTTC.

This rearrangement joins TRBV21-1 to TRBJ2-4. TRBV21-1 is a listed pseudogene. The CDR3 has 17 amino acids. The CDR3 bases are TGTGCCAGCAGCCCCCGTCTCGCCGGACCAGCCAAAAACATTCAGTACTTC. Its protein product is CASSPRLAGPAKNIQYF.

The count of this clone is one. V usage is TRBV2 and J usage is TRBJ1-5, with D uncertain. The V gene's germline CDR1 is SNHLY and CDR2 FYNNEI. Trimming took 6 bases from V and 0 from J, leaving 12 bases between them. This CDR3 contains 15 residues. The DNA for the CDR3 is TGTGCCAGCAGAGAGACCGGGGATAGCAATCAGCCCCAGCATTTT. Its translation: CASRETGDSNQPQHF.

In regard to this clone: This same CDR3 is encoded by further DNA sequences in the sample. This chain links TRBV28 with TRBJ2-7; the D is unclear. There are 12 residues in the CDR3. Germline V lookup: CDR1 MDHEN, CDR2 SYDVKM. Between the trimmed V and J ends, which lost 4 bases and 0 bases, there was a span of 4 bases. The CDR3 spells CASSYSSYEQYF. In DNA, the CDR3 is TGTGCCAGCAGTTACAGCTCCTACGAGCAGTACTTC.

V gene TRBV4-1 combines with J gene TRBJ2-2; TRBD2 aligns across 7 bases. The V gene's germline CDR1 is MGHRA and CDR2 YSYEKL. This CDR3 region has 16 residues. The trim removed 5 bases at V and 3 bases at J, leaving 9 bases unmatched. CDR3 region: CASSGAGESYTGELFF. CDR3 DNA sequence: TGCGCCAGCAGCGGCGCGGGGGAGTCGTACACCGGGGAGCTGTTTTTT.

The V and J genes are TRBV27 and TRBJ2-7; TRBD1 agrees at 8 bases. CDR1 is MNHEY, CDR2 SMNVEV, per germline (reference sequence). J gave up 2 bases and V 5 bases, and 2 bases lay outside the gene matches. There are 13 residues in the CDR3. The CDR3 DNA is TGTGCCAGCAGTACCAGGGGGCCCTACGAGCAGTACTTC. Translating it yields CASSTRGPYEQYF.

This clone has a single count. The chain is built from TRBV27 and TRBJ2-3; perhaps TRBD2 as D (6 bases). The germline V gene encodes CDR1 MNHEY and CDR2 SMNVEV (reference sequence). The CDR3 loop spans 15 amino acids. V dropped 8 bases and J dropped 7 bases, with 22 bases sitting between them. CDR3 residues: CASYAGLAETNTQYF. The CDR3 DNA reads as TGTGCCAGCTACGCTGGGTTAGCGGAGACTAATACGCAGTATTTT.

Details on this clone: The junction does not match germline at one end; this may be a read error. This chain links TRBV7-9 with TRBJ2-2; 8 bases fit TRBD2. This CDR3 spans 17 amino acids. Germline lookup yields CDR1 SEHNR and CDR2 FQNEAQ (reference sequence). The CDR3 spells CASSSRTGLGNAGELFF. In DNA form, the CDR3 reads TGTGCCAGCAGCTCCCGTACGGGACTAGGGAACGCCGGGGAGCTGTTTTTT.

This sequence joins TRBV19 and TRBJ2-7; weak D call: TRBD2 (6 bases). The CDR3 is 14 residues long. CDR1 is LNHDA, CDR2 SQIVND, per germline (reference sequence). The germline V and J ends were trimmed by 5 bases and 2 bases, with 13 bases remaining between them. The CDR3 loop reads CASSGGLGPYEQYF. The DNA of the CDR3 is TGTGCCAGTAGTGGGGGACTGGGCCCCTACGAGCAGTACTTC.

On this clone: Other DNA sequences in this sample translate to the same CDR3. This chain connects TRBV6-5 to TRBJ2-7; D perhaps matches TRBD2 (6 bases). CDR1 MNHEY and CDR2 SVGAGI come from the germline V gene. Trimming took 0 bases from V and 4 from J, leaving 10 bases between them. The CDR3 has 14 residues. CDR3 bases: TGTGCCAGCAGTTACTCAAGTGGGGGGTACGAGCAGTACTTC. It specifies CASSYSSGGYEQYF.

This clone was seen a few times. The same CDR3 arises from other DNA sequences in this sample as well. The chain couples TRBV11-2 to TRBJ2-7, with D uncertain. The CDR3 is 11 amino acids. Germline V lookup: CDR1 SGHAT, CDR2 FQNNGV. V was pared by 5 bases and J by 6 bases, with 8 bases between. In DNA form, the CDR3 reads TGTGCCAGCAGCCCCCCGGGCGAGCAGTACTTC. As protein: CASSPPGEQYF.

V and J are TRBV27 and TRBJ2-1; 8 nucleotides align to TRBD2. J was trimmed by 7 bases and V by 3 bases; bases with no gene match: 17. Looked up from germline, CDR1 is MNHEY and CDR2 is SMNVEV (reference sequence). The CDR3 runs to 18 residues. In DNA, the CDR3 is TGTGCCAGCAGTTTGTCCCCTCCAGGCGGGGGGTTCTTTAATGAGCAGTTCTTC. Translated, it gives CASSLSPPGGGFFNEQFF.

The chain links TRBV18 to TRBJ2-5; 8 nucleotides line up with TRBD1. Germline V gene sequence: CDR1 KGHSH, CDR2 LQKENI. The V gene end was trimmed by 0 bases and the J gene end by 4 bases; junction bases not matched to a gene: 4. The CDR3 totals 15 residues. The CDR3 is CASSPPDRAGETQYF. The CDR3 DNA sequence: TGTGCCAGCTCACCACCGGACAGGGCAGGAGAGACCCAGTACTTC.

V is TRBV5-6 and J is TRBJ2-3; weak D call: TRBD1 (5 bases). The germline gives CDR1 SGHDT, CDR2 YYEEEE. This CDR3 spans 15 amino acids. V lost 0 bases to trimming and J lost 0 bases, with 8 bases between them. The CDR3 spells CASSLVQASTDTQYF. Written as DNA, the CDR3 is TGTGCCAGCAGCTTGGTACAGGCTAGCACAGATACGCAGTATTTT.

On this clone itself: The same CDR3 is also encoded by other DNA sequences in this sample. V usage is TRBV9 and J usage is TRBJ1-3; D is uncertain. Germline CDR1 SGDLS, CDR2 YYNGEE. Trimming stripped 0 bases from V and 0 bases from J, with 4 bases between. This CDR3 has 14 amino acids. Here the CDR3 reads CASSVGDSGNTIYF. The CDR3 coding sequence is TGTGCCAGCAGCGTAGGAGACTCTGGAAACACCATATATTTT.

V usage is TRBV10-1 and J usage is TRBJ1-2, with 8 positions matching TRBD1. The germline V gene encodes CDR1 WNHNN and CDR2 SYGVQD (reference sequence). Trimming took 3 bases from V and 6 from J; bases not matched to a gene: 6. The CDR3 is 14 amino acids. This CDR3 is CASSDPTGDHGYTF. For the CDR3, the DNA is TGCGCCAGCAGTGACCCGACAGGGGACCATGGCTACACCTTC.

The rearrangement links TRBV27 to TRBJ1-1; no clear D gene. The CDR3 is 13 amino acids. Germline-derived CDR1 and CDR2 are MNHEY and SMNVEV (reference sequence). V gave up 1 base and J gave up 3 bases, with 6 bases separating them. The CDR3, as DNA: TGTGCCAGCAGTTTATTCCCGGACACTGAAGCTTTCTTT. Amino acids: CASSLFPDTEAFF.

The CDR3 bases are TGCGCCAGCAGCCAAGATCTGGGCCTCTACGAGCAGTACTTC. As protein: CASSQDLGLYEQYF. This rearrangement joins TRBV4-1 to TRBJ2-7; D is unresolved. This CDR3 is 14 amino acids long. The ends were cut back, 0 bases at V and 3 bases at J, with 9 bases in the middle. Germline values: CDR1 MGHRA, CDR2 YSYEKL.

As regards this clone: Other DNA sequences from this sample encode an identical CDR3 as well. The chain employs TRBV19 and TRBJ2-3, with D uncertain. CDR1 is LNHDA and CDR2 is SQIVND in the germline V gene (reference sequence). The CDR3 is made up of 13 amino acids. Trimming cost V 1 base and J 3 bases, with 5 bases left between them. CDR3 in DNA: TGTGCCAGTAGTATAGGCTATACAGATACGCAGTATTTT. Protein product: CASSIGYTDTQYF.

The gene calls are TRBV5-6 and TRBJ1-4, with a weak D call TRBD1 (5 bases). This CDR3 spans 16 amino acids. The germline gives CDR1 SGHDT, CDR2 YYEEEE. Trimming took 0 bases from V and 2 from J, leaving 11 bases between them. CDR3 DNA: TGTGCCAGCAGCTTGGCCGGGGAGGGGACTAATGAAAAACTGTTTTTT. Residues: CASSLAGEGTNEKLFF.

The J gene is TRBJ1-2, the V gene TRBV11-2; 7 bases fit TRBD1. V was pared by 5 bases and J by 6 bases, with 15 bases of the junction left unmatched. CDR1 is SGHAT and CDR2 is FQNNGV in the germline V gene. This CDR3 spans 16 amino acids. The CDR3 protein is CASSTHPRTGEDGYTF. Written as DNA, the CDR3 is TGTGCCAGCAGCACCCACCCTAGAACAGGGGAAGATGGCTACACCTTC.

The chain is built from TRBV9 and TRBJ2-2; D not resolved. The CDR3 has 14 residues. Trimming removed 4 bases at V and 1 base at J, with 8 bases between. Germline loops: CDR1 SGDLS, CDR2 YYNGEE. The CDR3 protein is CASSITGNTGELFF. As DNA, the CDR3 is TGTGCCAGCAGCATAACGGGGAACACCGGGGAGCTGTTTTTT.

V usage is TRBV4-1 and J usage is TRBJ2-5; D may be TRBD2 (6 bases). Trimming cost V 4 bases and J 1 base, with 16 bases left between them. In germline, CDR1 is MGHRA, CDR2 YSYEKL. CDR3 size: 16 residues. CDR3 region: CASSPHSGLTQETQYF. The CDR3 DNA is TGCGCCAGCAGCCCTCATTCAGGACTAACCCAAGAGACCCAGTACTTC.

Only one count was recorded for this clone. The chain carries TRBV5-4 and TRBJ1-2, with D perhaps TRBD1 (6 bases). CDR1 is SGHNT and CDR2 is YYREEE in the germline V gene (reference sequence). Trimming left V 9 bases short and J 4 bases short, with 13 bases between. The CDR3 length is 12 residues. CDR3 nucleotide sequence: TGTGCCATACAGGGCAGTAGCTATGGCTACACCTTC. This translates into CAIQGSSYGYTF.